Shown below are 4 T cell receptor beta chains from a single sample sequenced in a study of CD8 T cells in Susac syndrome. An input of about 0.45 to 1 ug of RNA was subjected to reverse transcription using random hexamers. TCRdb itself ran the immunoSEQ multiplex PCR reads through MiXCR, one entry per CDR3 protein. This sample has about 190,000 distinct CDR3 sequences, with 90% to 95% found just once. Material for sequencing was CD4+ T cells from PBMCs. The source of these receptors is a human donor in good health.

The rearrangement joins TRBV7-3 to TRBJ2-2; D is uncertain. Germline-derived CDR1 and CDR2 are SGHTA and FQGTGA. Trimming took 5 bases from V and 4 from J, leaving 8 bases between them. This CDR3 comprises 13 residues. The CDR3 bases are TGTGCCAGCAGCGCCCAGGCCACCGGGGAGCTGTTTTTT. Amino acid sequence: CASSAQATGELFF.

This clonotype was picked up one time. The rearrangement links TRBV7-9 to TRBJ2-7; TRBD1 matches 9 bases. Germline V gene lookup returns CDR1 SEHNR and CDR2 FQNEAQ (reference sequence). V was clipped by 0 bases and J by 11 bases; unmatched bases: 5. CDR3 length: 13 residues. The chain's CDR3 is CASSLATGGGKYF. In DNA, the CDR3 is TGTGCCAGCAGCTTAGCAACAGGGGGCGGGAAGTACTTC.

J is TRBJ1-3 and V is TRBV4-2; D is unresolved. Germline loops: CDR1 LGHNA, CDR2 YNFKEQ. This CDR3 is built from 16 residues. V was pared by 5 bases and J by 5 bases, with 19 bases between. CDR3 sequence reads: CASSKSDRLDRNTIYF. DNA for the CDR3: TGTGCCAGCAGCAAATCCGACCGGCTGGATCGAAACACCATATATTTT.

The chain links TRBV15 to TRBJ1-2; D remains unclear. From germline, CDR1 is LNHNV and CDR2 YYDKDF (reference sequence). Trimming removed 5 bases from V and 3 bases from J, with 13 bases in between. The CDR3 sequence is 14 residues long. The CDR3 here is CATSPRERDYGYTF. The DNA of the CDR3 is TGTGCCACCAGCCCCCGAGAACGGGACTATGGCTACACCTTC.